These T cell receptor beta chains were read from a single sample in a study of CD8 T cells in Susac syndrome. TCRdb fed the immunoSEQ multiplex PCR reads into MiXCR, producing one record per CDR3 protein. The repertoire holds roughly 160,000 distinct CDR3 sequences, with over 85% as singletons. Source material: CD4+ T cells from PBMCs. These receptors all stem from a human donor in good health. Both conserved end residues are part of each CDR3. The D gene is left open where the match is weak. Only part of the rows carry a size: once, few, many, or a class if the clone is expanded.

abundance: .; j_gene: TRBJ2-1; v_gene: TRBV20-1; d_gene: TRBD2; CDR3aa: CSARTSGGASYNEQFF; CDR3nt: TGCAGTGCGCGGACTAGCGGGGGGGCCTCCTACAATGAGCAGTTCTTC
abundance: .; j_gene: TRBJ2-3; v_gene: TRBV25-1; d_gene: TRBD2; CDR3aa: CASSEIDRTSGVSPTDTQYF; CDR3nt: TGTGCCAGCAGTGAAATTGACAGGACTAGCGGGGTTTCACCCACAGATACGCAGTATTTT
abundance: .; j_gene: TRBJ2-5; v_gene: TRBV7-2; d_gene: .; CDR3aa: CASSSLRGETQYF; CDR3nt: TGTGCCAGCAGCTCCCTCCGGGGAGAGACCCAGTACTTC
abundance: .; j_gene: TRBJ1-5; v_gene: TRBV12-3/TRBV12-4; d_gene: .; CDR3aa: CASSLVPGSQPQHF; CDR3nt: TGTGCCAGCAGTTTAGTCCCAGGGAGTCAGCCCCAGCATTTT
abundance: .; j_gene: TRBJ2-3; v_gene: TRBV11-2; d_gene: TRBD1; CDR3aa: CASSLGGGHTTDTQYF; CDR3nt: TGTGCCAGCAGCCTAGGGGGCGGACATACCACAGATACGCAGTATTTT
abundance: .; j_gene: TRBJ1-1; v_gene: TRBV29-1; d_gene: .; CDR3aa: CSASGSNTEAFF; CDR3nt: TGCAGCGCCTCGGGGTCCAACACTGAAGCTTTCTTT
abundance: .; j_gene: TRBJ2-1; v_gene: TRBV19; d_gene: TRBD1; CDR3aa: CASSEPGQGYFDEQFF; CDR3nt: TGTGCCAGTAGTGAACCGGGACAGGGGTATTTCGATGAGCAGTTCTTC
abundance: few; j_gene: TRBJ2-1; v_gene: TRBV3-1; d_gene: TRBD2; CDR3aa: CASSQVAGEQFF; CDR3nt: TGTGCCAGCAGCCAAGTAGCGGGCGAGCAGTTCTTC
abundance: .; j_gene: TRBJ2-1; v_gene: TRBV29-1; d_gene: TRBD2; CDR3aa: CSVLAGGVNEQFF; CDR3nt: TGCAGCGTTCTAGCGGGGGGTGTCAATGAGCAGTTCTTC
abundance: .; j_gene: TRBJ2-5; v_gene: TRBV7-9; d_gene: TRBD1; CDR3aa: CASSLIETGETQYF; CDR3nt: TGTGCCAGCAGCTTAATCGAGACAGGGGAGACCCAGTACTTC
abundance: .; j_gene: TRBJ1-5; v_gene: TRBV23-1; d_gene: .; CDR3aa: CASSQAGCNQPQHF; CDR3nt: TGCGCCAGCAGTCAGGCAGGCTGCAATCAGCCCCAGCATTTT
abundance: .; j_gene: TRBJ1-2; v_gene: TRBV29-1; d_gene: .; CDR3aa: CSVEKLSVYGYTF; CDR3nt: TGCAGCGTTGAAAAGTTAAGTGTTTATGGCTACACCTTC
abundance: .; j_gene: TRBJ1-2; v_gene: TRBV20-1; d_gene: .; CDR3aa: CSATVGAGYGYTF; CDR3nt: TGCAGTGCTACCGTGGGGGCTGGCTATGGCTACACCTTC
abundance: .; j_gene: TRBJ1-4; v_gene: TRBV29-1; d_gene: TRBD1; CDR3aa: CSVDRGRGEKLFF; CDR3nt: TGCAGCGTAGACAGGGGGCGAGGAGAAAAACTGTTTTTT
abundance: .; j_gene: TRBJ2-3; v_gene: TRBV28; d_gene: .; CDR3aa: CASGGATQYF; CDR3nt: TGTGCCTCGGGTGGAGCTACGCAGTATTTT
abundance: .; j_gene: TRBJ1-4; v_gene: TRBV12-3/TRBV12-4; d_gene: .; CDR3aa: CASSLVAANEKLFF; CDR3nt: TGTGCCAGCAGTTTGGTGGCAGCTAATGAAAAACTGTTTTTT
abundance: .; j_gene: TRBJ1-5; v_gene: TRBV30; d_gene: .; CDR3aa: CAWSYGQNQPQHF; CDR3nt: TGTGCCTGGAGCTATGGACAGAATCAGCCCCAGCATTTT
abundance: .; j_gene: TRBJ2-2; v_gene: TRBV4-3; d_gene: .; CDR3aa: CASRRYHREGFGELFF; CDR3nt: TGCGCCAGCAGGCGGTACCACAGGGAAGGGTTCGGGGAGCTGTTTTTT
abundance: .; j_gene: TRBJ1-6; v_gene: TRBV23-1; d_gene: .; CDR3aa: CASSPWGLYNSPLHF; CDR3nt: TGCGCCAGCAGTCCGTGGGGACTCTATAATTCACCCCTCCACTTT
abundance: .; j_gene: TRBJ2-1; v_gene: TRBV5-6; d_gene: .; CDR3aa: CASSSRGRGSYNEQFF; CDR3nt: TGTGCCAGCAGCTCGAGGGGAAGGGGAAGCTACAATGAGCAGTTCTTC